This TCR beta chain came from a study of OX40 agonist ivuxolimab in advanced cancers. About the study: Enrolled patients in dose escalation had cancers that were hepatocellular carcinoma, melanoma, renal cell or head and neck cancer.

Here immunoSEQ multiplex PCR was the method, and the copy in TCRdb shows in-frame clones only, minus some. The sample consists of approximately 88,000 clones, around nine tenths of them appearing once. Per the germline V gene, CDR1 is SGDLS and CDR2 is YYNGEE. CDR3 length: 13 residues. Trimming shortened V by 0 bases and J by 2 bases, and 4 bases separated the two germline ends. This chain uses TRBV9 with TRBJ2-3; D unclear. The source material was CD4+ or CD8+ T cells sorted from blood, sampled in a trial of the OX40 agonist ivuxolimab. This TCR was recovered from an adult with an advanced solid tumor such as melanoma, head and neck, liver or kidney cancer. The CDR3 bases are TGTGCCAGCAGCGTAGCCACCACAGATACGCAGTATTTT. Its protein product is CASSVATTDTQYF.